These 11 T cell receptor beta chains originate from one sample sequenced in a study of T cell repertoires in cytomegalovirus infection. TCRdb called the reads again in MiXCR, with one record for every CDR3 protein. The sample has approximately 750,000 distinct CDR3 sequences, 35% seen once. The sample taken for sequencing was PBMCs. These receptor sequences come from a human donor in good health (CMV status not recorded). Some clones in this sample may be carry-over from other donors' samples.

This chain links TRBV3-1 with TRBJ2-1; the D gene is possibly TRBD2 (7 bases). The CDR3 contains 17 residues. Germline V lookup: CDR1 LGHDT, CDR2 YNNKEL (reference sequence). The V gene lost 2 bases and the J gene lost 2 bases, with 16 bases spanning the gap. The CDR3: CASSQKGGFPPYNEQFF. The CDR3 DNA reads TGTGCCAGCAGCCAAAAGGGGGGGTTCCCCCCCTACAATGAGCAGTTCTTC.

The gene calls are TRBV30 and TRBJ2-5; D remains ambiguous. Germline lookup yields CDR1 GTSNPN and CDR2 SVGIG (reference sequence). Trimming removed 4 bases at V and 4 bases at J, with 13 bases between. The CDR3 sequence is 13 residues long. CDR3 DNA: TGTGCCTGGACTAAGGCTCTCTTAGAGACCCAGTACTTC. Its translation: CAWTKALLETQYF.

V is TRBV15 and J is TRBJ2-5, with 11 bases identical to TRBD2. Losses at the gene ends were 3 bases for V and 3 bases for J; bases not matched to a gene: 6. Germline CDR1 LNHNV, CDR2 YYDKDF (reference sequence). The CDR3 loop spans 16 amino acids. Here the CDR3 reads CATSSGSGLAEETQYF. DNA of the CDR3: TGTGCCACCAGCAGCGGGTCGGGACTAGCGGAAGAGACCCAGTACTTC. Variable domain in full (rest from reference TRBV15 and TRBJ2-5): DAMVIQNPRYQVTQFGKPVTLSCSQTLNHNVMYWYQQKSSQAPKLLFHYYDKDFNNEADTPDNFQSRRPNTSFCFLDIRSPGLGDTAMYLCATSSGSGLAEETQYFGPGTRLLVL.

A remark on this clonotype: This likely comes from a read error, as the CDR3 has no conserved phenylalanine or tryptophan at its end. This chain links TRBV11-2 with TRBJ1-3; 8 nucleotides align to TRBD1. With 4 bases clipped from V and 4 bases from J, the junction kept 6 bases outside the gene matches. The CDR3 totals 15 residues. The V gene's germline CDR1 is SGHAT and CDR2 FQNNGV. CDR3 loop: CASSSTRTGGNTIYC. CDR3 bases: TGTGCCAGCAGCTCGACCCGGACAGGGGGAAACACCATATATTGT.

A note on this clonotype: This may be a read error, as it is one base from a much larger clone. J is TRBJ1-2 and V is TRBV12-5, with TRBD1 matching over 11 bases. The junction had 10 bases not matched to a gene; V was cut back by 5 bases and J by 5 bases. CDR1 is LGHNT, CDR2 FRNRAP, per germline. CDR3 size: 16 residues. CDR3 nucleotides: TGTGCTAGTGGTCTTGGCCGGACAGGGGGCGGGTATGGCTACACCTTC. This codes for CASGLGRTGGGYGYTF.

This clonotype was seen a handful of times. The chain employs TRBV12-3 or TRBV12-4 and TRBJ1-1; D is undetermined. V was cut by 5 bases and J by 6 bases, with 19 bases left in between. The length of the CDR3 is 15 residues. The CDR3 region has the DNA TGTGCCAGCAGTCAGAAGAGGCCCTCGGTCGCTGAAGCTTTCTTT. This sequence encodes CASSQKRPSVAEAFF.

This clonotype was recorded a few times. The chain couples TRBV24-1 to TRBJ2-7; TRBD1 is a possible D gene (5 bases). Per the germline V gene, CDR1 is KGHDR and CDR2 is SFDVKD. V shed 5 bases and J shed 1 base, with 11 bases lying between them. The CDR3 runs to 14 residues. For the CDR3, the DNA is TGTGCCACCAGTGCAAGGGGTAGGTCCTACGAGCAGTACTTC. Translating it yields CATSARGRSYEQYF.

This sequence joins TRBV4-1 and TRBJ1-2, with 7 bases fitting TRBD1. CDR1 MGHRA and CDR2 YSYEKL come from the germline V gene. The CDR3 loop spans 14 amino acids. V shed 0 bases, J shed 8 bases, and the junction held 6 bases outside the gene matches. The CDR3 here is CASSQDSGGLGYTF. In DNA, the CDR3 is TGCGCCAGCAGCCAAGACTCAGGGGGGTTGGGCTACACCTTC.

This clonotype was recorded a few times. The rearrangement uses TRBV7-2 and TRBJ2-1, with 10 bases identical to TRBD2. The CDR3 sequence is 18 residues long. Unmatched junction bases numbered 15, after V lost 3 bases and J lost 7 bases. From germline, CDR1 is SGHTA and CDR2 FQGNSA. Here the CDR3 reads CASSFTPPLAGAGNEQFF. The CDR3 DNA reads TGTGCCAGCAGCTTTACACCCCCTCTAGCGGGAGCCGGTAATGAGCAGTTCTTC.

V and J are TRBV28 and TRBJ1-2; 7 bases fit TRBD1. CDR1 and CDR2 from the germline V gene are MDHEN and SYDVKM. This CDR3 is built from 10 residues. CDR3 residues: CGAGGYGYTF. The CDR3, as DNA: TGTGGCGCAGGGGGCTATGGCTACACCTTC.

This rearrangement joins TRBV11-2 to TRBJ1-2, with 10 bases fitting TRBD1. Germline V lookup: CDR1 SGHAT, CDR2 FQNNGV. This CDR3 is built from 13 residues. Losses at the gene ends were 4 bases for V and 11 bases for J; bases not matched to a gene: 7. The CDR3 spells CASSSRTGGRYTF. The CDR3 region has the DNA TGTGCCAGCAGCTCCCGGACAGGGGGTAGATACACCTTC.